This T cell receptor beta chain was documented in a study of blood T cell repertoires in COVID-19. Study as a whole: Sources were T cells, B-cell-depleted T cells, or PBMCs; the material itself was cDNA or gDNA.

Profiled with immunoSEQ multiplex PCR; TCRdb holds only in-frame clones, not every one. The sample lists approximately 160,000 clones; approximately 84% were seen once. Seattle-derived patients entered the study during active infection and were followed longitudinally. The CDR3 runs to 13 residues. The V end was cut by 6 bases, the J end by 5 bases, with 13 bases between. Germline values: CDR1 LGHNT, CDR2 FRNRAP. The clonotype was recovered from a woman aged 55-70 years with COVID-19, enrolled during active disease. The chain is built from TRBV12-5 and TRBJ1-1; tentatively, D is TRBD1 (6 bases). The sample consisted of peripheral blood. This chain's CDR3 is CASGWKGVTEAFF. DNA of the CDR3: TGTGCTAGTGGGTGGAAGGGGGTGACTGAAGCTTTCTTT.